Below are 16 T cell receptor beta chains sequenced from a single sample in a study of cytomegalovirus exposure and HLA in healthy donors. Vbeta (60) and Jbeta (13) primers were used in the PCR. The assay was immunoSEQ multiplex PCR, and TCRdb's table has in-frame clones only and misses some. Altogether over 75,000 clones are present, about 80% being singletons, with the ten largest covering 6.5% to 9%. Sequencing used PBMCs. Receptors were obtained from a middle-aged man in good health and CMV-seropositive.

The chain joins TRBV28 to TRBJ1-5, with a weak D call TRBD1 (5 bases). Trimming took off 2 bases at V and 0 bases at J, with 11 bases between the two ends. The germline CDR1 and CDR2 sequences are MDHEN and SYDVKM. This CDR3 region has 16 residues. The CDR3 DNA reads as TGTGCCAGCAGTTTACCATCCGGGGGTAGCAATCAGCCCCAGCATTTT. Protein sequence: CASSLPSGGSNQPQHF.

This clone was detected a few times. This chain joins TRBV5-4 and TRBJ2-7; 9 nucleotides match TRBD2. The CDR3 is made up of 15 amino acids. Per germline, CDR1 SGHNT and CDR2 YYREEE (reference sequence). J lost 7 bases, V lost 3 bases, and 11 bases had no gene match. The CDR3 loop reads CASSSSVAGAGEQYF. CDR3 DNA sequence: TGTGCCAGCAGCTCCTCGGTAGCGGGGGCGGGGGAGCAGTACTTC.

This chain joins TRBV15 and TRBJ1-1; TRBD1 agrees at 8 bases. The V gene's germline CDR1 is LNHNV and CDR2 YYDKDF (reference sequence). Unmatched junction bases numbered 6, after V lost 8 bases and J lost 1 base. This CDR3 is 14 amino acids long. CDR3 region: CATSRTGPNTEAFF. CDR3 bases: TGTGCCACCTCCAGGACAGGGCCGAACACTGAAGCTTTCTTT.

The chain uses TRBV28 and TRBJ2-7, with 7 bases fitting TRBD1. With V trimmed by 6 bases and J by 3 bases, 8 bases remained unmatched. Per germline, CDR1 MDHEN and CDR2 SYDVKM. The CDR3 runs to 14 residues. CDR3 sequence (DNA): TGTGCCAGCAGGCTACAGGGGATGTTCTACGAGCAGTACTTC. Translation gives CASRLQGMFYEQYF.

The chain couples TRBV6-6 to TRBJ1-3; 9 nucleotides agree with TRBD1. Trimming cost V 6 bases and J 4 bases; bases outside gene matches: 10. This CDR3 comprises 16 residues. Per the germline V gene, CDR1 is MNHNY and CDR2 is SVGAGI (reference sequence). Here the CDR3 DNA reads TGTGCCAGCAGGATGGACAGGGGTGCGAAGGGAAACACCATATATTTT. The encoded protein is CASRMDRGAKGNTIYF.

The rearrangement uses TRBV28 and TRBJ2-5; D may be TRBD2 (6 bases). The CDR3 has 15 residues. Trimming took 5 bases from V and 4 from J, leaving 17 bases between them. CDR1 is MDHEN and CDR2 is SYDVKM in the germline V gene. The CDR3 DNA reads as TGTGCCAGCAGTCCGCCGGGGGTGGGCGCAGAGACCCAGTACTTC. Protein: CASSPPGVGAETQYF.

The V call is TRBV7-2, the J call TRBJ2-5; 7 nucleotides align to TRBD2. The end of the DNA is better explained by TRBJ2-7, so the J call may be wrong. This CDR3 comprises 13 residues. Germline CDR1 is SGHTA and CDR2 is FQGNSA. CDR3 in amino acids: CASSSLGGTEQYF. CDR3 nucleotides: TGTGCCAGCAGCTCCCTCGGGGGGACCGAGCAGTACTTC.

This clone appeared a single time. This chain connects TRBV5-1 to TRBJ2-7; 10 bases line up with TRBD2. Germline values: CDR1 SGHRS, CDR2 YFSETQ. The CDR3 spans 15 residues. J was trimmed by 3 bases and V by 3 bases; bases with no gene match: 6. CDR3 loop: CASSSALAGDYEQYF. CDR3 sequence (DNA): TGCGCCAGCAGCTCAGCCCTAGCGGGAGACTACGAGCAGTACTTC.

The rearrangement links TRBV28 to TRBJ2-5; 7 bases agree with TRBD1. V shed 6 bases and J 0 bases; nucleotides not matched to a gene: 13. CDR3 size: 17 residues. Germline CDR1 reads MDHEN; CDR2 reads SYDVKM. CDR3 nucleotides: TGTGCCAGCAGGACAAAACAGGGGACCAGCAACCAAGAGACCCAGTACTTC. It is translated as CASRTKQGTSNQETQYF.

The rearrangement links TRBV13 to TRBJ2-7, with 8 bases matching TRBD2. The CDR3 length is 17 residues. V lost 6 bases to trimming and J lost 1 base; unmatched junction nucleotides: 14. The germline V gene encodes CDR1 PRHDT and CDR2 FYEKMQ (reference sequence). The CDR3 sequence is CASRPFFPGGLSYEQYF. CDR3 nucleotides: TGTGCCAGCAGACCTTTTTTCCCGGGGGGGCTATCCTACGAGCAGTACTTC.

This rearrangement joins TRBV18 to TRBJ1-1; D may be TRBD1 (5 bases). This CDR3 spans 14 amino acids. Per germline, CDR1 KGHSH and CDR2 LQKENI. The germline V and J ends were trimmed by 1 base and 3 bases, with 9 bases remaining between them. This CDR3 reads CASSPLSTDTEAFF. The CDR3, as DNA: TGTGCCAGCTCACCACTCTCGACAGACACTGAAGCTTTCTTT.

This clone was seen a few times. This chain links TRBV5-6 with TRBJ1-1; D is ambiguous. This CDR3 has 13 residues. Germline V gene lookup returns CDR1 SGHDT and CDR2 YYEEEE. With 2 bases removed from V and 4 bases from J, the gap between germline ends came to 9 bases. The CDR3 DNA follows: TGTGCCAGCAGCTTCCCGGGGATCACTGAAGCTTTCTTT. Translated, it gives CASSFPGITEAFF.

The CDR3 spells CASSDRTSGSSYEQYF. The CDR3 DNA reads TGCGCCAGCAGTGACAGGACTAGCGGGAGCTCCTACGAGCAGTACTTC. The J gene is TRBJ2-7, the V gene TRBV10-2, with TRBD2 matching over 13 bases. Germline CDR1 reads WSHSY; CDR2 reads SAAADI. Trimming took 3 bases from V and 0 from J; bases not matched to a gene: 2. The CDR3 sequence is 16 residues long.

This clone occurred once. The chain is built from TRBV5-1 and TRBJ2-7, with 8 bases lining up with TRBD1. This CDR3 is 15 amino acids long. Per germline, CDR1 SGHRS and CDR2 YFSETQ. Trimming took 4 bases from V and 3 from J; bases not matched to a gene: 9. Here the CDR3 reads CASSLDRGGNYEQYF. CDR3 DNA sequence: TGCGCCAGCAGCCTAGACAGGGGAGGAAACTACGAGCAGTACTTC.

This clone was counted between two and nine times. The CDR3 here is CASSLVQTNEKLFF. CDR3 DNA sequence: TGTGCCAGCAGCTTAGTACAGACTAATGAAAAACTGTTTTTT. This chain links TRBV7-2 with TRBJ1-4; D gene ambiguous. CDR3 length equals 14 residues. Germline CDR1 SGHTA, CDR2 FQGNSA. Trimming took off 1 base at V and 2 bases at J, with 5 bases between the two ends.

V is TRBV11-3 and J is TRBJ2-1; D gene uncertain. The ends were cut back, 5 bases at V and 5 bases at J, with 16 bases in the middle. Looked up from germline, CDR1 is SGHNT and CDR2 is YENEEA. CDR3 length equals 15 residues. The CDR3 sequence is CASSPGPTGDNEQFF. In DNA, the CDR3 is TGTGCCAGCAGCCCTGGGCCCACTGGCGACAATGAGCAGTTCTTC.